The sequence of this T cell receptor (beta chain) was determined in a study of CD8 T cells in ankylosing spondylitis. TCRdb re-called the 5' RACE reads with MiXCR, one entry per CDR3 protein. The data show around 220,000 distinct CDR3 sequences, with around 17% seen just once and under 55% held by the top ten. General study findings and limits: What appeared characteristic of ankylosing spondylitis blood was a TCR beta motif of under 10 highly homologous variants. Within matched ankylosing spondylitis synovial fluid, disease-linked clones were reportedly significantly enriched.

This clonotype was found a few times. The antigen is not known. The CDR3 totals 17 residues. Per germline, CDR1 SEHNR and CDR2 FQNEAQ (reference sequence). V shed 4 bases and J 2 bases; nucleotides not matched to a gene: 14. The chain employs TRBV7-9 and TRBJ2-7; TRBD2 agrees at 7 bases. The TCR originated in a male donor with ankylosing spondylitis. Sequences were obtained from blood, either unsorted or a sorted T cell fraction (not recorded which). CDR3 sequence reads: CASSSPRVAGETYEQYF. CDR3 bases: TGTGCCAGCAGCTCGCCTCGGGTTGCGGGAGAGACCTACGAGCAGTACTTC.